This TCR beta chain was obtained from a study of cytomegalovirus exposure and HLA in healthy donors. Study-level results: Sequencing likely produced, as an artifact, a cluster of highly shared sequence variants. Certain indistinguishable V segments, among them TRBV6-2 and TRBV6-3, were excluded.

Primers: 60 Vbeta forward and 13 Jbeta reverse. Authors' methods: The authors later counted 70 million to 85 million unique TCR beta chains, roughly 11 million of them shared. Sequenced by immunoSEQ multiplex PCR; TCRdb stores in-frame clones only, minus some. V and J calls and clone size follow that table, whereas D and trimming were derived from the DNA. This sample has 110,000 to 150,000 clones, with roughly four fifths found just once. A single count supports this clone. Antigen unknown. The CDR3 runs 15 residues. Trimming took 6 bases from V and 4 from J; bases not matched to a gene: 8. Germline V lookup: CDR1 SGHTA, CDR2 FQGNSA.

This TCR was recovered from a woman aged 40 to 50 in good health and CMV-seronegative. The chain carries TRBV7-2 and TRBJ2-7, with TRBD2 matching 11 bases. What was sequenced was PBMCs. The CDR3: CASSRTSGGPYEQYF. Written as DNA, the CDR3 is TGTGCCAGCAGTCGCACTAGCGGGGGACCTTACGAGCAGTACTTC.